The rows below give T cell receptor beta chains drawn from one sample of a study of graft-versus-host responses after intestinal transplantation. Which antigens these TCRs recognize remains unknown. The table came from immunoSEQ multiplex PCR; TCRdb's copy has only in-frame clones and leaves some out. This sample has about 90,000 clones, with around 90% found just once. The sequences come from unstimulated CD4+ T cells sorted from spleen or lymph node cells, collected before intestinal transplant. The receptors originated from a human donor who received an intestinal transplant. CDR3s include the opening cysteine and the closing phenylalanine or tryptophan. The order of the fields is clone size, V gene, D gene, J gene, CDR3 protein, CDR3 DNA. D genes are given only for firm matches. For some rows the clone size is stated as once, few or many, or as a class when expanded; others skip it.

.,TRBV4-1,TRBD1,TRBJ1-6,CASSQGDRGGSPLHF,TGCGCCAGCAGCCAGGGAGACAGGGGAGGATCACCCCTCCACTTT
few,TRBV4-1,TRBD1,TRBJ1-1,CASSQDGTGESRFTEAFF,TGCGCCAGCAGCCAAGATGGGACAGGGGAATCGCGTTTCACTGAAGCTTTCTTT
.,TRBV7-3,.,TRBJ2-7,CASSLGPRHPPHEQYF,TGTGCCAGCAGCTTAGGGCCGAGACACCCGCCCCACGAGCAGTACTTC
once,TRBV9,TRBD1,TRBJ1-3,CASSVAKDRGVSSPTGNTIYF,TGTGCCAGCAGCGTAGCTAAAGACAGGGGCGTGTCGAGTCCTACTGGAAACACCATATATTTT
.,TRBV27,.,TRBJ1-2,CASSLAGGGGYGYTF,TGTGCCAGCAGTTTGGCGGGGGGAGGAGGATATGGCTACACCTTC
once,TRBV28,TRBD1,TRBJ1-5,CASSLPGTGGLEPQHF,TGTGCCAGCAGTCTCCCGGGGACAGGGGGCTTGGAGCCCCAGCATTTT
.,TRBV6-5,.,TRBJ1-3,CASSYSGDTIYF,TGTGCCAGCAGTTACTCGGGGGACACCATATATTTT
.,TRBV6-4,.,TRBJ2-7,CASRREWDGTYEQYF,TGTGCCAGCAGACGGGAGTGGGACGGAACATACGAGCAGTACTTC
.,TRBV6-1,TRBD2,TRBJ2-7,CASSLAGGLYEQYF,TGTGCCAGCAGTTTAGCGGGAGGGCTCTACGAGCAGTACTTC
.,TRBV6-6,.,TRBJ1-2,CASEGLGYGYTF,TGTGCCAGCGAGGGGCTTGGCTATGGCTACACCTTC
.,TRBV5-1,.,TRBJ2-4,CASSLVGGQNIQYF,TGCGCCAGCAGCTTGGTCGGGGGCCAAAACATTCAGTACTTC
.,TRBV4-2,TRBD1,TRBJ1-1,CASSQGAGGGTEAFF,TGTGCCAGCAGCCAAGGAGCAGGGGGAGGGACTGAAGCTTTCTTT